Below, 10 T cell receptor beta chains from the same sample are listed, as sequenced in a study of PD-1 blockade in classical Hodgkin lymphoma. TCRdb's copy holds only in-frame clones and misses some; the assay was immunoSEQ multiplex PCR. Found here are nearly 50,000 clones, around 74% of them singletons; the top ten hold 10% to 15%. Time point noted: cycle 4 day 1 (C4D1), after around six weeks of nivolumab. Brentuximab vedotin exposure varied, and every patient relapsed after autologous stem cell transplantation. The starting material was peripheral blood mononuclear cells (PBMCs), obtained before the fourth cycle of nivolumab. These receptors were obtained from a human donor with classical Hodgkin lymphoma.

The CDR3 is CASSLVARSGTYEQYF. The CDR3 bases are TGTGCCAGCAGCTTAGTAGCGAGAAGCGGGACCTACGAGCAGTACTTC. This chain uses TRBV11-3 with TRBJ2-7; 7 bases match TRBD2. The length of the CDR3 is 16 residues. Per germline, CDR1 SGHNT and CDR2 YENEEA. V was pared by 1 base and J by 2 bases, with 8 bases of the junction left unmatched.

For the CDR3, the DNA is TGCACCATACCGAAAAGCGGGAGAGCCTACAATGAGCAGTTCTTC. This encodes CTIPKSGRAYNEQFF. J is TRBJ2-1 and V is TRBV29-1; TRBD2 matches at 8 bases. Looked up from germline, CDR1 is SQVTM and CDR2 is ANQGSEA. The CDR3 has 15 amino acids.

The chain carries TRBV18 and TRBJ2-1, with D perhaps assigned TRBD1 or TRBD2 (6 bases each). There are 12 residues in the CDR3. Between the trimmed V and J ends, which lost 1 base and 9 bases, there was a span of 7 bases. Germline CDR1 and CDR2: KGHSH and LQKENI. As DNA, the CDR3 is TGTGCCAGCTCACCACAGGGGGGTGAGCAGTTCTTC. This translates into CASSPQGGEQFF.

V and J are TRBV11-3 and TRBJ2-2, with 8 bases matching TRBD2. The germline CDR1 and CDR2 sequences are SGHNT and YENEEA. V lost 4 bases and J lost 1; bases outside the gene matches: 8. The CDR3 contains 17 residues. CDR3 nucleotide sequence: TGTGCCAGCAGCTCCCTACTAGCGGCCCTGAACACCGGGGAGCTGTTTTTT. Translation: CASSSLLAALNTGELFF.

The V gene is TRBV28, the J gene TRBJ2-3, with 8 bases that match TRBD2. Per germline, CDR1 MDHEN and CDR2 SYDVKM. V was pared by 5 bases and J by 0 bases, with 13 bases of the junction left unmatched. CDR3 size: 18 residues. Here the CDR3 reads CASSPLPGGPSSTDTQYF. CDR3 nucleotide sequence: TGTGCCAGCAGTCCCCTCCCGGGAGGGCCCTCGAGCACAGATACGCAGTATTTT.

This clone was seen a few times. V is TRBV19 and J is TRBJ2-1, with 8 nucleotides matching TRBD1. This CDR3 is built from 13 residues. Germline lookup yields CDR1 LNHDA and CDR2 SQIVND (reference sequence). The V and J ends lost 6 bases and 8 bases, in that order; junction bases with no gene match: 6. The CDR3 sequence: CASRRQGSDEQFF. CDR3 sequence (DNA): TGTGCCAGTAGGAGACAGGGGAGCGATGAGCAGTTCTTC.

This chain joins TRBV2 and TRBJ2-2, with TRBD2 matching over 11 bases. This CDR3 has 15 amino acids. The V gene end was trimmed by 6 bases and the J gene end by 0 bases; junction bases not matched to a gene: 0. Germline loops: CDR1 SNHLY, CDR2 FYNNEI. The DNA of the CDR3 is TGTGCCAGCAGGGGACTAGCGGCGAACACCGGGGAGCTGTTTTTT. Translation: CASRGLAANTGELFF. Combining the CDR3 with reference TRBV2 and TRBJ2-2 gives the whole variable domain EPEVTQTPSHQVTQMGQEVILRCVPISNHLYFYWYRQILGQKVEFLVSFYNNEISEKSEIFDDQFSVERPDGSNFTLKIRSTKLEDSAMYFCASRGLAANTGELFFGEGSRLTVL.

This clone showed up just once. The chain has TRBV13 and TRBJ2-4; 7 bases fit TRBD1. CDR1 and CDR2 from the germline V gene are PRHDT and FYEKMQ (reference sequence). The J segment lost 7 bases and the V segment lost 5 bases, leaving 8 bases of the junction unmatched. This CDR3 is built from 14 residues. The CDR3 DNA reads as TGTGCCAGCAGCCCTCGGACAGGCGGGAACATTCAGTACTTC. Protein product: CASSPRTGGNIQYF.

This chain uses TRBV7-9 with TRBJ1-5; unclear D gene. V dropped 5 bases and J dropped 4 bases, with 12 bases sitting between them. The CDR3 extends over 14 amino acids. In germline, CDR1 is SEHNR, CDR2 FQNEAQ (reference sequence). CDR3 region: CASSPDGLNQPQHF. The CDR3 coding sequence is TGTGCCAGCAGCCCGGACGGGTTAAATCAGCCCCAGCATTTT.

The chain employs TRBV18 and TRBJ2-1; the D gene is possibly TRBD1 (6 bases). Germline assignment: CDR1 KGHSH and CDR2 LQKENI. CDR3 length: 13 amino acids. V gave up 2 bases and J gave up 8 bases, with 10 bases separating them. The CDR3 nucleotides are TGTGCCAGCTCACCAGGGGGCAGCGATGAGCAGTTCTTC. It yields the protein CASSPGGSDEQFF.